The 17 T cell receptor beta chains listed next were all sequenced from one sample in a study of early T cells in non-severe SARS-CoV-2 infection. TCRdb called the 5' RACE reads again in MiXCR, with one record for every CDR3 protein. The profile covers 100,000 to 130,000 distinct CDR3 sequences, with over 8.5% appearing a single time and 7.6% taken by the ten largest. Sequences were obtained from whole blood. These receptors originate from an adult who was a healthcare worker with PCR-confirmed SARS-CoV-2 infection or an uninfected control (not recorded which).

The gene calls are TRBV12-3 or TRBV12-4 and TRBJ2-7; TRBD1 matches at 8 bases. This CDR3 has 13 residues. The junction had 4 bases not matched to a gene; V was cut back by 6 bases and J by 3 bases. The DNA for the CDR3 is TGTGCCAGCAGAGGACAGGGTTACTACGAGCAGTACTTC. It encodes CASRGQGYYEQYF.

This clonotype was observed a few times. The chain links TRBV20-1 to TRBJ1-3; D may be TRBD1 (5 bases). Between the trimmed V and J ends, which lost 2 bases and 0 bases, there was a span of 8 bases. The CDR3 spans 14 residues. CDR1 and CDR2 (germline): DFQATT, SNEGSKA (reference sequence). CDR3 protein: CSARNGGSGNTIYF. CDR3 DNA sequence: TGCAGTGCTAGAAACGGGGGCTCTGGAAACACCATATATTTT.

This clonotype has a count of ten or more. The chain recombines TRBV20-1 with TRBJ2-7; 9 nucleotides agree with TRBD1. In germline, CDR1 is DFQATT, CDR2 SNEGSKA (reference sequence). The CDR3 loop spans 18 amino acids. Trimming cost V 3 bases and J 0 bases; bases outside gene matches: 15. The CDR3 DNA reads as TGCAGTGCTAGTGAGGACAGGGGACTCTTCCCCTCCTCCTACGAGCAGTACTTC. It yields the protein CSASEDRGLFPSSYEQYF.

This clonotype has just a few counts. This sequence joins TRBV20-1 and TRBJ2-1; D assignment may be TRBD1 or TRBD2 (5 bases each). Germline loops: CDR1 DFQATT, CDR2 SNEGSKA (reference sequence). This CDR3 has 15 residues. Trimming removed 1 base from V and 0 bases from J, with 10 bases in between. The CDR3 DNA reads as TGCAGTGCTAGAGGAGGGGTATACTCCTACAATGAGCAGTTCTTC. Amino acid sequence: CSARGGVYSYNEQFF.

The chain carries TRBV7-2 and TRBJ2-3, with TRBD2 as a possible D gene (5 bases). V lost 6 bases and J lost 6, with 16 bases in between. The CDR3 runs 14 residues. CDR1 is SGHTA and CDR2 is FQGNSA in the germline V gene. Written as DNA, the CDR3 is TGTGCCAGCAGAACCAGCACGGGATCCGATACGCAGTATTTT. It is translated as CASRTSTGSDTQYF.

There are many counts of this clonotype. This chain connects TRBV2 to TRBJ1-5; D uncertain. Germline V gives CDR1 SNHLY, CDR2 FYNNEI. This CDR3 comprises 14 residues. Trimming removed 5 bases at V and 4 bases at J, with 12 bases between. The CDR3 nucleotides are TGTGCCAGCAGTTCGACGGAAGGGAATCAGCCCCAGCATTTT. The encoded protein is CASSSTEGNQPQHF.

This clonotype was detected only a few times. V usage is TRBV27 and J usage is TRBJ2-1; 9 nucleotides align to TRBD2. The CDR3 is 18 residues long. V was clipped by 2 bases and J by 5 bases; unmatched bases: 13. Germline lookup yields CDR1 MNHEY and CDR2 SMNVEV (reference sequence). The CDR3 loop is CASSLDHWAGGPHNEQFF. CDR3 nucleotides: TGTGCCAGCAGTTTAGATCATTGGGCGGGAGGGCCCCACAATGAGCAGTTCTTC.

The table lists this clonotype with a few counts. V gene TRBV28 combines with J gene TRBJ2-3, with no clear D. This CDR3 is built from 13 residues. Germline CDR1 reads MDHEN; CDR2 reads SYDVKM. V was shortened by 6 bases and J by 3 bases, with 10 bases between the two germline ends. The CDR3 loop reads CASSDHRTDTQYF. For the CDR3, the DNA is TGTGCCAGCAGCGACCACCGGACAGATACGCAGTATTTT.

V gene TRBV29-1 combines with J gene TRBJ2-3; 9 bases agree with TRBD1. CDR1 and CDR2 from the germline V gene are SQVTM and ANQGSEA. CDR3 length equals 16 residues. V shed 1 base and J 9 bases; nucleotides not matched to a gene: 14. As DNA, the CDR3 is TGCAGCGTTGAAGGCCAACAGGGGGCCCCTGGTGAGACGCAGTATTTT. It translates to CSVEGQQGAPGETQYF.

This clonotype came up many times. V usage is TRBV5-1 and J usage is TRBJ2-7; possibly TRBD2 for D (6 bases). Looked up from germline, CDR1 is SGHRS and CDR2 is YFSETQ. Trimming took off 4 bases at V and 0 bases at J, with 14 bases between the two ends. CDR3 length: 15 amino acids. The CDR3 region has the DNA TGCGCCAGCAGCCAGGGACTGTCTGGCTCCTACGAGCAGTACTTC. This gives the protein CASSQGLSGSYEQYF.

The chain is built from TRBV9 and TRBJ1-1; D gene unclear. The CDR3 has 15 residues. CDR1 and CDR2 from the germline V gene are SGDLS and YYNGEE. V was clipped by 3 bases and J by 0 bases, with 12 bases between them. The CDR3 reads CASSAGNRMNTEAFF. CDR3 DNA sequence: TGTGCCAGCAGCGCTGGAAATCGTATGAACACTGAAGCTTTCTTT. The whole variable domain, filled in from reference TRBV9 and TRBJ1-1, reads DSGVTQTPKHLITATGQRVTLRCSPRSGDLSVYWYQQSLDQGLQFLIQYYNGEERAKGNILERFSAQQFPDLHSELNLSSLELGDSALYFCASSAGNRMNTEAFFGQGTRLTVV.

This clonotype showed up many times. The rearrangement uses TRBV20-1 and TRBJ2-1; no definite D call. This CDR3 contains 10 residues. Germline lookup yields CDR1 DFQATT and CDR2 SNEGSKA (reference sequence). The germline V and J ends were trimmed by 3 bases and 8 bases, with 5 bases remaining between them. The CDR3 sequence: CSASPYEQFF. Written as DNA, the CDR3 is TGCAGTGCTAGTCCCTATGAGCAGTTCTTC.

The chain is built from TRBV4-3 and TRBJ2-2, with 14 bases lining up with TRBD2. The trim removed 4 bases at V and 4 bases at J, leaving 8 bases unmatched. Germline V CDR1 and CDR2: LGHNA, YSLEER. This CDR3 is built from 18 residues. CDR3 in DNA: TGCGCCAGCAGCCCCTGGGGACTAGCGGGAGCGGGCACCGGGGAGCTGTTTTTT. Residues: CASSPWGLAGAGTGELFF.

This clonotype was recorded at least ten times. The V and J genes are TRBV4-2 and TRBJ2-7; D is perhaps TRBD1 or TRBD2 (7 bases each). The CDR3 contains 16 residues. V shed 2 bases and J shed 2 bases, with 16 bases lying between them. In germline, CDR1 is LGHNA, CDR2 YNFKEQ. CDR3 sequence: CASSQIAGGGTYEQYF. CDR3 DNA: TGTGCCAGCAGCCAAATAGCAGGGGGGGGAACCTACGAGCAGTACTTC.

This clonotype was observed at least ten times. The V call is TRBV7-2, the J call TRBJ2-7; the match to TRBD2 covers 9 bases. This CDR3 region has 16 residues. Trimming cost V 0 bases and J 6 bases; bases outside gene matches: 9. Germline V gives CDR1 SGHTA, CDR2 FQGNSA. The CDR3 here is CASSLALAGGPAEQYF. The CDR3, as DNA: TGTGCCAGCAGCTTAGCGCTTGCGGGAGGGCCGGCCGAGCAGTACTTC. Based on the CDR3 plus reference TRBV7-2 and TRBJ2-7, the full variable domain is GAGVSQSPSNKVTEKGKDVELRCDPISGHTALYWYRQSLGQGLEFLIYFQGNSAPDKSGLPSDRFSAERTGGSVSTLTIQRTQQEDSAVYLCASSLALAGGPAEQYFGPGTRLTVT.

This sequence joins TRBV28 and TRBJ2-5; 12 positions agree with TRBD2. V trimming: 5 bases; J trimming: 5 bases; junction bases outside the gene matches: 6. CDR1 is MDHEN, CDR2 SYDVKM, per germline. The CDR3 loop spans 15 amino acids. CDR3 DNA: TGTGCCAGCAGTCCGGACCTAGCGGGAGGGGAGACCCAGTACTTC. Its translation: CASSPDLAGGETQYF.

This clonotype was observed at least ten times. In nucleotides, the CDR3 is TGCAGTGCTAGACGTTCGGGAACAGGGAATGAAAAACTGTTTTTT. Translated: CSARRSGTGNEKLFF. The chain uses TRBV20-1 and TRBJ1-4, with D perhaps TRBD1 (6 bases). The CDR3 spans 15 residues. V lost 2 bases and J 5 bases, leaving 15 bases between the germline ends. The germline V gene has CDR1 DFQATT and CDR2 SNEGSKA (reference sequence).